The 22 T cell receptor beta chains reported below all come from one sample, sequenced in a study of Graves' ophthalmopathy and Graves' hyperthyroidism. The authors amplified TCR beta CDR3 regions, and they did so from RNA transcripts for repertoire sequencing. A first-round RT-PCR used HTBI primers, followed by a second-round multiplex PCR. TCRdb recomputed calls from the multiplex PCR reads with MiXCR, one row per CDR3 protein. The sample carries 300,000 to 500,000 distinct CDR3 sequences, approximately 15% recorded once. The specimen sequenced was peripheral blood. These receptors all come from a woman aged 18-35 years with stable Graves' hyperthyroidism.

This clonotype was counted at least ten times. The chain uses TRBV6-1 and TRBJ1-3; no reliable D call. The ends were cut back, 5 bases at V and 0 bases at J, with 8 bases in the middle. Germline V CDR1 and CDR2: MNHNS, SASEGT. The CDR3 is 14 residues long. The CDR3 here is CASSSTFSGNTIYF. DNA of the CDR3: TGTGCCAGCAGTAGCACCTTCTCTGGAAACACCATATATTTT.

J is TRBJ2-2 and V is TRBV5-1, with 7 bases that match TRBD1. Per the germline V gene, CDR1 is SGHRS and CDR2 is YFSETQ. CDR3 length: 16 amino acids. V dropped 4 bases and J dropped 4; count of bases not matched to a gene: 10. In nucleotides, the CDR3 is TGCGCCAGCAGCGGACGACAGGGTGTGGGCACCGGGGAGCTGTTTTTT. This codes for CASSGRQGVGTGELFF.

The genes are TRBV5-1 and TRBJ2-7, with 10 nucleotides matching TRBD2. Germline-derived CDR1 and CDR2 are SGHRS and YFSETQ. V gave up 0 bases and J gave up 5 bases; unmatched junction bases: 5. The CDR3 extends over 15 amino acids. As DNA, the CDR3 is TGCGCCAGCAGCTTGGAGGGACTAGCGAGACACGAGCAGTACTTC. Translated, it gives CASSLEGLARHEQYF.

A word on this clonotype: Just one base apart from a much larger clone, this may be a read error. The V call is TRBV6-1, the J call TRBJ1-6; D is uncertain. The CDR3 contains 15 residues. CDR1 MNHNS and CDR2 SASEGT come from the germline V gene. CDR3 sequence: CASSDFVLNNLPLHF. CDR3 DNA sequence: TGTGCCAGCAGTGATTTTGTACTTAATAATTTACCCCTCCACTTT.

To note about this clonotype: The CDR3 end shows no conserved phenylalanine or tryptophan, and so a read error is likely. The DNA is omitted, as the CDR3 cannot be located on it reliably, and the CDR3 follows TCRdb's listing. The rearrangement links TRBV6-2 or TRBV6-3 to TRBJ1-1; the DNA was not used to check the table's D call, TRBD1. The CDR3 extends over 12 residues, inclusive of both ends. Germline V CDR1 and CDR2: MNHEY, SVGEGT. The CDR3 loop is CASRGRVTEAWL.

In its sample, this clonotype was seen many times. The V call is TRBV28, the J call TRBJ1-5, with 7 bases lining up with TRBD1. Germline trimming cut 8 bases from V and 7 bases from J; bases unmatched to any gene: 8. The germline V gene has CDR1 MDHEN and CDR2 SYDVKM. This CDR3 is 13 amino acids long. CDR3 bases: TGTGCCAGCGAGGGGGCGCGGGACCAGCCCCAGCATTTT. This translates into CASEGARDQPQHF.

V and J are TRBV6-4 and TRBJ1-1; D not resolved. The CDR3 consists of 13 residues. V was trimmed by 2 bases and J by 1 base, leaving 5 bases between them. Germline values: CDR1 MRHNA, CDR2 SNTAGT. CDR3 sequence reads: CASSDQWNTEAFF. The CDR3 nucleotides read TGTGCCAGCAGTGACCAGTGGAACACTGAAGCTTTCTTT.

Ten or more counts support this clonotype. CDR3 amino acids: CASSPSGGYEQYF. CDR3 coding DNA: TGTGCCAGCAGTCCGAGCGGGGGCTACGAGCAGTACTTC. This sequence joins TRBV12-3 or TRBV12-4 and TRBJ2-7, with 8 bases identical to TRBD2. J was trimmed by 3 bases and V by 5 bases; bases with no gene match: 3. The CDR3 loop spans 13 amino acids.

As for this clonotype: Relative to the germline gene, one junction end is altered; a read error may explain this. The chain joins TRBV7-9 to TRBJ1-1; 7 bases fit TRBD1. CDR1 is SEHNR and CDR2 is FQNEAQ in the germline V gene (reference sequence). The CDR3 sequence is 14 residues long. In DNA, the CDR3 is TGTGCCATCAGCCCAACAGGGGTGAACACTGAAGCTTTCTTT. This sequence encodes CAISPTGVNTEAFF.

In this sample, this clonotype turned up many times. This rearrangement joins TRBV19 to TRBJ2-5; D is perhaps TRBD1 or TRBD2 (6 bases each). CDR3 length equals 14 residues. Trimming removed 4 bases at V and 0 bases at J, with 9 bases between. Germline CDR1 and CDR2: LNHDA and SQIVND (reference sequence). Here the CDR3 reads CASSRGGYQETQYF. The CDR3 bases are TGTGCCAGTAGTAGAGGGGGGTACCAAGAGACCCAGTACTTC. Filled out from reference TRBV19 and TRBJ2-5, the complete variable domain reads DGGITQSPKYLFRKEGQNVTLSCEQNLNHDAMYWYRQDPGQGLRLIYYSQIVNDFQKGDIAEGYSVSREKKESFPLTVTSAQKNPTAFYLCASSRGGYQETQYFGPGTRLLVL.

The J gene is TRBJ1-2, the V gene TRBV6-5; D is unclear. The CDR3 extends over 15 amino acids. Germline loops: CDR1 MNHEY, CDR2 SVGAGI. The V and J ends lost 0 bases and 2 bases respectively, with 10 bases between them. The CDR3, as DNA: TGTGCCAGCAGTTACTCGATGGCATTAAACTATGGCTACACCTTC. Its protein product is CASSYSMALNYGYTF.

The chain uses TRBV5-6 and TRBJ1-2; D is unresolved. Trimming removed 1 base at V and 3 bases at J, with 13 bases between. The CDR3 totals 15 residues. Germline lookup yields CDR1 SGHDT and CDR2 YYEEEE. CDR3 in amino acids: CASSLWGSGYYGYTF. CDR3 sequence (DNA): TGTGCCAGCAGCTTGTGGGGATCTGGGTACTATGGCTACACCTTC.

Ten or more counts support this clonotype. The V call is TRBV20-1, the J call TRBJ1-1; a possible D gene is TRBD1 (6 bases). Germline CDR1 and CDR2: DFQATT and SNEGSKA (reference sequence). This CDR3 has 11 residues. The germline V and J ends were trimmed by 6 bases and 8 bases, with 13 bases remaining between them. The CDR3 DNA reads TGCAGTGCGATCACCCAGGGGGAAGCTTTCTTT. Its translation: CSAITQGEAFF.

In the case of this clonotype: Its ends do not fully match the called genes, so a read error is possible. This rearrangement joins TRBV12-3 or TRBV12-4 to TRBJ1-2, with TRBD1 as a possible D gene (5 bases). This CDR3 is 13 amino acids long. The CDR3 loop reads CASSFVTDYGYTF. The CDR3 DNA is TGTGCCAGCAGTTTCGTGACAGACTATGGTTACACCTTC.

A remark on this clonotype: A much larger clone lies a single base off, so this may be a read error. The chain links TRBV6-1 to TRBJ1-6; the D gene is possibly TRBD1 (5 bases). CDR1 is MNHNS, CDR2 SASEGT, per germline. This CDR3 region has 14 residues. In nucleotides, the CDR3 is TGTGCCAGCAGTGAACAGGGTTCGTCCTCACACCTCCACTTT. It yields the protein CASSEQGSSSHLHF.

This chain uses TRBV6-2 or TRBV6-3 with TRBJ1-3; possible D gene TRBD1, 5 bases. The CDR3 loop spans 19 amino acids. Germline loops: CDR1 MNHEY, CDR2 SVGEGT. V was clipped by 6 bases and J by 2 bases, with 26 bases between them. CDR3 in amino acids: CASRRTTARSAKTGNTIYF. The CDR3 coding sequence is TGTGCCAGCAGACGAACGACAGCTAGGTCGGCCAAAACTGGAAACACCATATATTTT.

This clonotype was detected ten times or more. The V and J genes are TRBV19 and TRBJ1-5; D remains unclear. Trimming removed 1 base from V and 4 bases from J, with 11 bases in between. The CDR3 is 15 residues long. The germline V gene encodes CDR1 LNHDA and CDR2 SQIVND (reference sequence). CDR3 in DNA: TGTGCCAGTAGTATAGCCGTGCAGGTTAATCAGCCCCAGCATTTT. Its protein product is CASSIAVQVNQPQHF. The whole variable domain, filled in from reference TRBV19 and TRBJ1-5, reads DGGITQSPKYLFRKEGQNVTLSCEQNLNHDAMYWYRQDPGQGLRLIYYSQIVNDFQKGDIAEGYSVSREKKESFPLTVTSAQKNPTAFYLCASSIAVQVNQPQHFGDGTRLSIL.

The table lists this clonotype with a few counts. V usage is TRBV3-1 and J usage is TRBJ2-2, with 10 bases lining up with TRBD1. The CDR3 length is 16 residues. Germline CDR1 reads LGHDT; CDR2 reads YNNKEL (reference sequence). J lost 4 bases, V lost 4 bases, and 6 bases had no gene match. DNA for the CDR3: TGTGCCAGCAGCCCCGGGACAGGGGCCTCCACCGGGGAGCTGTTTTTT. Protein sequence: CASSPGTGASTGELFF.

V usage is TRBV9 and J usage is TRBJ2-5; no firm D call. V dropped 0 bases and J dropped 2 bases, with 8 bases sitting between them. Germline V gives CDR1 SGDLS, CDR2 YYNGEE. This CDR3 region has 14 residues. The CDR3 sequence: CASSVGNSQETQYF. In DNA, the CDR3 is TGTGCCAGCAGCGTAGGTAACAGTCAAGAGACCCAGTACTTC.

The sample holds many counts of this clonotype. The chain has TRBV6-1 and TRBJ1-2, with D possibly being TRBD1 (6 bases). With 10 bases removed from V and 2 bases from J, the gap between germline ends came to 14 bases. From germline, CDR1 is MNHNS and CDR2 SASEGT. CDR3 length equals 13 residues. The CDR3 loop is CATRDTINYGYTF. The CDR3, as DNA: TGTGCCACTCGGGACACGATAAACTATGGCTACACCTTC.

This sequence joins TRBV11-2 and TRBJ2-5; 10 positions agree with TRBD2. J gave up 5 bases and V 1 base, and 4 bases lay outside the gene matches. Germline lookup yields CDR1 SGHAT and CDR2 FQNNGV. The CDR3 contains 15 residues. This CDR3 is CASSLALAGVETQYF. The CDR3 nucleotides read TGTGCCAGCAGCTTAGCTCTAGCGGGAGTGGAGACCCAGTACTTC.

This sequence joins TRBV30 and TRBJ1-2; D remains ambiguous. This CDR3 comprises 14 residues. CDR1 and CDR2 (germline): GTSNPN, SVGIG (reference sequence). Trimming took 4 bases from V and 4 from J, leaving 16 bases between them. This CDR3 reads CAWTTAGWIYGYTF. CDR3 nucleotide sequence: TGTGCCTGGACTACTGCAGGTTGGATCTATGGCTACACCTTC.